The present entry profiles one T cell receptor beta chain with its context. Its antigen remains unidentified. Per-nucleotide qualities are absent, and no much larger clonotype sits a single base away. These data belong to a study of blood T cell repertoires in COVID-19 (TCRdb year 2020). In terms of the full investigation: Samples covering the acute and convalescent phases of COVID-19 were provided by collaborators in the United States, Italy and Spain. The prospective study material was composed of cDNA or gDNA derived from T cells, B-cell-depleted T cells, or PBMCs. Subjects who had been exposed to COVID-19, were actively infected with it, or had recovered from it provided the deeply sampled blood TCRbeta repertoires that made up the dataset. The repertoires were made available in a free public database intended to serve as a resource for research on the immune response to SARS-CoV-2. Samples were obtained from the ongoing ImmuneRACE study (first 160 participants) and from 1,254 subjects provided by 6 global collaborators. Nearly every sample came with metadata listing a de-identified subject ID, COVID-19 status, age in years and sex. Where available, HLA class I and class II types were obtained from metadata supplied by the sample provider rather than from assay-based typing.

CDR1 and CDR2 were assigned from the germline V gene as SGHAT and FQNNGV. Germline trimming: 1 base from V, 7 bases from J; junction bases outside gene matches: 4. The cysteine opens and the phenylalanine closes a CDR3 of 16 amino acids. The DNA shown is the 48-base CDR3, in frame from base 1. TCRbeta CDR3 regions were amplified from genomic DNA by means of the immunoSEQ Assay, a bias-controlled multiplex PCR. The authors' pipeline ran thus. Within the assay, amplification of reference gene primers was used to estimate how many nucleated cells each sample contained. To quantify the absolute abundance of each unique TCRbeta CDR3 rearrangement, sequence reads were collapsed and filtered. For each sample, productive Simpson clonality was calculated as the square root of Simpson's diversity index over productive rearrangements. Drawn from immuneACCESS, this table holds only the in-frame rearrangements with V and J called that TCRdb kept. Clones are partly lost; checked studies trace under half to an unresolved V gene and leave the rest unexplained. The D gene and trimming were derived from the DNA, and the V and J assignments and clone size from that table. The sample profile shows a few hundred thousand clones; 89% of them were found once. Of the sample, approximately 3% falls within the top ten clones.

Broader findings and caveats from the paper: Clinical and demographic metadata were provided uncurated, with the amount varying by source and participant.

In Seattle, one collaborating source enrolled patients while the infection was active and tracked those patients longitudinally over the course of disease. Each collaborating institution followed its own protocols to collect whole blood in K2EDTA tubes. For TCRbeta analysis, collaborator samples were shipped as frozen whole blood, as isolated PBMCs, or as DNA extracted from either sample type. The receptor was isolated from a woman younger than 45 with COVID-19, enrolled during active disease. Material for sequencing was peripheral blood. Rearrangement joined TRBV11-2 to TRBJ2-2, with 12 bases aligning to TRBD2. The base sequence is TGTGCCAGCAGCTTAGGACTAGCGGGAGCATACGGGGAGCTGTTTTTT. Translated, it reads CASSLGLAGAYGELFF.